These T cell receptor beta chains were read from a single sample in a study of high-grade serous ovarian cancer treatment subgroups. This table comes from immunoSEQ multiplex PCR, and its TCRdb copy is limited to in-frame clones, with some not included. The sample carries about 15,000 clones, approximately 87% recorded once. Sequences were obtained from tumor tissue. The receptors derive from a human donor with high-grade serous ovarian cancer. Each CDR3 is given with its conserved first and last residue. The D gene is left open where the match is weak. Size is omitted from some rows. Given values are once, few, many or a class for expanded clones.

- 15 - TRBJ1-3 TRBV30 CAWRARGGAQYTIYF TGTGCCTGGAGGGCCCGTGGTGGCGCTCAATACACCATATATTTT
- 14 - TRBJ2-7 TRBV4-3 CASSQDTVGYEQYF TGCGCCAGCAGCCAAGATACAGTGGGCTACGAGCAGTACTTC
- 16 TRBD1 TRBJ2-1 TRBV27 CASSLLTGGFYNEQFF TGTGCCAGCAGTTTGCTGACAGGGGGCTTCTACAATGAGCAGTTCTTC
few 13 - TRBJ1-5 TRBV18 CASTWGGGQPQHF TGTGCCAGCACGTGGGGGGGCGGTCAGCCCCAGCATTTT
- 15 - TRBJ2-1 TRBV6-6 CASSSRGSSYNEQFF TGTGCCAGCAGCTCCCGGGGGTCCTCCTACAATGAGCAGTTCTTC
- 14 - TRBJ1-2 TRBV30 CAWSVRGLTDGYTF TGTGCCTGGAGTGTACGGGGGCTTACGGATGGCTACACCTTC
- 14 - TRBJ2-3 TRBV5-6 CASSLAGDTDTQYF TGTGCCAGCAGCTTGGCCGGGGACACAGATACGCAGTATTTT
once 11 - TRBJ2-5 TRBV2 CASTIAGTQYF TGTGCCAGCACTATCGCCGGGACCCAGTACTTC
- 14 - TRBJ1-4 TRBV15 CATSSPQTNEKLFF TGTGCCACCAGCAGCCCGCAGACCAATGAAAAACTGTTTTTT
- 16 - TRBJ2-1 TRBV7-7 CASSLSGPLEDNEQFF TGTGCTAGCAGCTTATCCGGGCCCCTCGAGGACAATGAGCAGTTCTTC
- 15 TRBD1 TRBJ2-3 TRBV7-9 CASSLDRGYTDTQYF TGTGCCAGCAGCCTGGACAGGGGCTACACAGATACGCAGTATTTT
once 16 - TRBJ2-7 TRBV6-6 CASSYSAADSSYEQYF TGTGCCAGCAGTTACTCAGCGGCTGATAGCTCCTACGAGCAGTACTTC
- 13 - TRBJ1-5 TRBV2 CASSDLGYQPQHF TGTGCCAGCAGTGACTTGGGGTATCAGCCCCAGCATTTT
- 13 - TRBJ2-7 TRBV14 CASSQVGVYEQYF TGTGCCAGCAGCCAAGTAGGGGTCTACGAGCAGTACTTC
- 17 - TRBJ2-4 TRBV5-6 CASSFRQVATAKNIQYF TGTGCCAGCAGCTTCCGACAGGTAGCCACAGCCAAAAACATTCAGTACTTC
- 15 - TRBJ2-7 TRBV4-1 CASSQVRPGPYEQYF TGCGCCAGCAGCCAAGTGAGACCCGGACCCTACGAGCAGTACTTC
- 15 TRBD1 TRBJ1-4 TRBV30 CAWSGGQGAFMKLFF TGTGCCTGGAGTGGGGGACAGGGCGCCTTCATGAAACTGTTTTTT
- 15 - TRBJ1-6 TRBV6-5 CASSSGPPLWSPLHF TGTGCCAGCAGTTCGGGACCGCCTTTATGGTCACCCCTCCACTTT
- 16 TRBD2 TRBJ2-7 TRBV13 CASSLGRSGGRLEQYF TGTGCCAGCAGCTTAGGACGTAGCGGGGGGCGTTTAGAGCAGTACTTC
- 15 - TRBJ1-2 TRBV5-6 CASSLVSAGNYGYTF TGTGCCAGCAGCTTGGTGTCCGCCGGAAACTATGGCTACACCTTC
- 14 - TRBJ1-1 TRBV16 CASSTIGGEAEAFF TGTGCCAGCAGCACCATAGGGGGAGAGGCTGAAGCTTTCTTT
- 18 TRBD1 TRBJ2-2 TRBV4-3 CASSKDRGRSQKTGELFF TGCGCCAGCAGCAAGGACAGGGGGCGCTCCCAAAAAACCGGGGAGCTGTTTTTT
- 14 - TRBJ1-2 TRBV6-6 CASKSHYANGGYTF TGTGCCAGCAAATCCCATTACGCCAATGGAGGCTACACCTTC
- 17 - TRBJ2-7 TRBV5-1 CASSLVRQGPLSYEQYF TGCGCCAGCAGCTTGGTTCGCCAGGGGCCGCTGTCCTACGAGCAGTACTTC
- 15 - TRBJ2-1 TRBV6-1 CASRDAGLGDNEQFF TGTGCCAGCAGGGACGCGGGGTTGGGTGACAATGAGCAGTTCTTC
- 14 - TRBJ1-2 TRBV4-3 CASSQLQGLGGYTF TGCGCCAGCAGCCAACTGCAAGGGCTGGGAGGCTACACCTTC
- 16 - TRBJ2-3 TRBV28 CASRGRQGGRTDTQYF TGTGCCAGCAGGGGTCGACAGGGAGGGAGGACAGATACGCAGTATTTT